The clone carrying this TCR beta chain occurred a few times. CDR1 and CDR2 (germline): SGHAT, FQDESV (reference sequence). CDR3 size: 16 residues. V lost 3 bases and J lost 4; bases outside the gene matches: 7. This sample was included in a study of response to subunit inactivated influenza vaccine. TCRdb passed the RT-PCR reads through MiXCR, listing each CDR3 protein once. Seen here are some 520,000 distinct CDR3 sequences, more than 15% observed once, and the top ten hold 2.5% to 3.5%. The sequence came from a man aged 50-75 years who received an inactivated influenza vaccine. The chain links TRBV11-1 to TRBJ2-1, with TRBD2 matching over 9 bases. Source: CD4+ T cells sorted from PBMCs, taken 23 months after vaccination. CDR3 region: CASSLRLAETYNEQFF. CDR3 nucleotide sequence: TGTGCCAGCAGCTTGAGACTAGCGGAAACTTACAATGAGCAGTTCTTC.